The 30 T cell receptor beta chains presented below share a single source sample, sequenced in a study of cytomegalovirus exposure and HLA in healthy donors. In the PCR, 60 Vbeta and 13 Jbeta primers were used. Measured with immunoSEQ multiplex PCR; TCRdb has only the in-frame clones, and not every one. Its listing shows 180,000 or so clones. Input material: PBMCs. The receptors were gathered from a boy aged 5-17 years in good health and CMV-seronegative.

This rearrangement joins TRBV11-2 to TRBJ1-2; D is possibly TRBD1 (5 bases). There are 13 residues in the CDR3. Germline V gene lookup returns CDR1 SGHAT and CDR2 FQNNGV. Trimming took 7 bases from V and 2 from J, leaving 11 bases between them. In DNA form, the CDR3 reads TGTGCCAGCACCCTAGGGGTAAACTATGGCTACACCTTC. Translation: CASTLGVNYGYTF.

The chain combines TRBV19 with TRBJ2-7; 8 nucleotides agree with TRBD2. Germline V gives CDR1 LNHDA, CDR2 SQIVND (reference sequence). Trimming removed 7 bases from V and 7 bases from J; junction bases left unmatched: 18. The CDR3 runs to 16 residues. The CDR3 nucleotides read TGTGCCAGTAAGGAGGTTGGCGGGGGGACCCCTGGAGAGCAGTACTTC. It is translated as CASKEVGGGTPGEQYF.

V usage is TRBV7-2 and J usage is TRBJ2-5; 10 bases agree with TRBD2. This CDR3 region has 18 residues. Per germline, CDR1 SGHTA and CDR2 FQGNSA. V lost 4 bases and J lost 4; bases outside the gene matches: 15. CDR3 bases: TGTGCCAGCAGCTCAAGAAGAGCAAGCGGGGGGGCTAGAGAGACCCAGTACTTC. It translates to CASSSRRASGGARETQYF.

Note on this clone: Other nucleotide sequences in the sample specify the same CDR3. The chain employs TRBV9 and TRBJ2-3, with TRBD2 matching over 13 bases. J gave up 2 bases and V 3 bases, and 3 bases lay outside the gene matches. Germline CDR1 and CDR2: SGDLS and YYNGEE. CDR3 size: 16 residues. The CDR3 DNA is TGTGCCAGCAGCGCTGGGACTAGCGGGGTCACAGATACGCAGTATTTT. It is translated as CASSAGTSGVTDTQYF.

The chain recombines TRBV27 with TRBJ2-5; the match to TRBD2 covers 9 bases. The length of the CDR3 is 15 residues. Germline V CDR1 and CDR2: MNHEY, SMNVEV (reference sequence). J lost 2 bases, V lost 3 bases, and 4 bases had no gene match. DNA for the CDR3: TGTGCCAGCAGTTTTGGGACTAGCAGGCAAGAGACCCAGTACTTC. Translation: CASSFGTSRQETQYF.

CDR3 region: CASTGTGVYGYTF. DNA for the CDR3: TGTGCCAGCACCGGGACAGGGGTCTATGGCTACACCTTC. The J gene is TRBJ1-2, the V gene TRBV27; 10 nucleotides line up with TRBD1. From germline, CDR1 is MNHEY and CDR2 SMNVEV (reference sequence). With V trimmed by 7 bases and J by 4 bases, 3 bases remained unmatched. The CDR3 has 13 amino acids.

The DNA for the CDR3 is TGTGCCAGTAGTATAGTGCGAGGGGGCGGTGCCTACGAGCAGTACTTC. Its translation is CASSIVRGGGAYEQYF. The rearrangement links TRBV19 to TRBJ2-7, with 7 bases aligning to TRBD1. This CDR3 comprises 16 residues. V was pared by 1 base and J by 2 bases, with 8 bases of the junction left unmatched. Germline CDR1 LNHDA, CDR2 SQIVND (reference sequence).

V is TRBV6-5 and J is TRBJ2-7; tentative D call: TRBD2 (5 bases). The CDR3 totals 13 residues. V lost 6 bases and J 3 bases, leaving 12 bases between the germline ends. The V gene's germline CDR1 is MNHEY and CDR2 SVGAGI. The CDR3: CASSPRGLYEQYF. The DNA for the CDR3 is TGTGCCAGCAGCCCCCGGGGTCTCTACGAGCAGTACTTC.

The DNA of the CDR3 is TGTGCCAGCAGTGAATCTGGGGGCGGGAATTCACCCCTCCACTTT. Encoded protein: CASSESGGGNSPLHF. The J gene is TRBJ1-6, the V gene TRBV25-1; a weak D match, TRBD1 (6 bases). Trimming removed 1 base at V and 7 bases at J, with 11 bases between. Germline lookup yields CDR1 MGHDK and CDR2 SYGVNS. CDR3 size: 15 residues.

The chain is built from TRBV5-1 and TRBJ2-6; the match to TRBD1 covers 9 bases. CDR3 size: 17 residues. V lost 4 bases to trimming and J lost 2 bases; unmatched junction nucleotides: 7. Germline CDR1 SGHRS, CDR2 YFSETQ. CDR3 sequence (DNA): TGCGCCAGCAGCGGGACAGGGACCATGACTGGGGCCAACGTCCTGACTTTC. This codes for CASSGTGTMTGANVLTF.

V and J are TRBV7-2 and TRBJ2-5; TRBD1 might be the D (6 bases). The CDR3 is made up of 12 amino acids. With 8 bases removed from V and 3 bases from J, the gap between germline ends came to 10 bases. Germline V gene lookup returns CDR1 SGHTA and CDR2 FQGNSA. CDR3 bases: TGTGCCAGCCGACAGGCGGAAGAGACCCAGTACTTC. It encodes CASRQAEETQYF.

The chain has TRBV13 and TRBJ2-1; TRBD2 matches 7 bases. This CDR3 has 14 amino acids. The trim removed 5 bases at V and 7 bases at J, leaving 8 bases unmatched. Germline assignment: CDR1 PRHDT and CDR2 FYEKMQ (reference sequence). CDR3 bases: TGTGCCAGCAGCCAGCGGGACTCGGCTAATGAGCAGTTCTTC. Protein product: CASSQRDSANEQFF.

J is TRBJ1-3 and V is TRBV30, with 9 bases fitting TRBD1. The length of the CDR3 is 16 residues. Germline assignment: CDR1 GTSNPN and CDR2 SVGIG (reference sequence). Trimming took 0 bases from V and 4 from J; bases not matched to a gene: 7. This chain's CDR3 is CAWSVGTGSQGNTIYF. Written as DNA, the CDR3 is TGTGCCTGGAGTGTTGGGACAGGGAGTCAAGGAAACACCATATATTTT.

The chain links TRBV19 to TRBJ1-1; TRBD1 matches 8 bases. With 7 bases clipped from V and 4 bases from J, the junction kept 11 bases outside the gene matches. In germline, CDR1 is LNHDA, CDR2 SQIVND (reference sequence). This CDR3 spans 15 amino acids. The CDR3 sequence: CASIGQGSSGTEAFF. The CDR3 DNA is TGTGCCAGTATTGGACAGGGTTCTAGTGGCACTGAAGCTTTCTTT.

This chain connects TRBV4-2 to TRBJ2-6; no reliable D call. The CDR3 is made up of 16 amino acids. The V gene's germline CDR1 is LGHNA and CDR2 YNFKEQ. V was shortened by 5 bases and J by 1 base, with 12 bases between the two germline ends. CDR3 nucleotide sequence: TGTGCCAGCAGCGGTAACGACGGGTCTGGGGCCAACGTCCTGACTTTC. Its protein product is CASSGNDGSGANVLTF.

The chain joins TRBV5-1 to TRBJ2-1, with TRBD2 identical over 8 bases. CDR1 is SGHRS and CDR2 is YFSETQ in the germline V gene. V gave up 4 bases and J gave up 8 bases; unmatched junction bases: 5. The CDR3 extends over 13 amino acids. Here the CDR3 DNA reads TGCGCCAGCAGCCTACCGGGAGGGGATGAGCAGTTCTTC. Its protein product is CASSLPGGDEQFF.

The chain is built from TRBV6-6 and TRBJ2-5, with 12 bases matching TRBD2. The CDR3 has 15 residues. The V segment lost 7 bases and the J segment 1 base; nucleotides outside the gene matches: 4. Germline values: CDR1 MNHNY, CDR2 SVGAGI (reference sequence). The CDR3 sequence: CASTTSGGPQETQYF. The CDR3 DNA is TGTGCCAGCACCACTAGCGGGGGGCCCCAAGAGACCCAGTACTTC.

This chain uses TRBV7-2 with TRBJ2-1; no firm D call. This CDR3 comprises 13 residues. V dropped 3 bases and J dropped 5 bases, with 8 bases sitting between them. Germline V gene lookup returns CDR1 SGHTA and CDR2 FQGNSA. CDR3 DNA: TGTGCCAGCAGCTTCACGAGTAACAATGAGCAGTTCTTC. Protein product: CASSFTSNNEQFF.

The rearrangement joins TRBV7-6 to TRBJ1-2; tentative D call: TRBD1 (5 bases). The V gene lost 7 bases and the J gene lost 3 bases, with 12 bases spanning the gap. The CDR3 spans 13 residues. Germline V gene data show CDR1 as SGHVS and CDR2 as FNYEAQ. The CDR3 loop is CASTSGPDYGYTF. The CDR3 DNA reads as TGTGCCAGCACTTCAGGGCCGGACTATGGCTACACCTTC.

The gene calls are TRBV6-5 and TRBJ2-1; no firm D call. The CDR3 length is 12 residues. Trimming cost V 0 bases and J 8 bases, with 5 bases left between them. Germline CDR1 MNHEY, CDR2 SVGAGI. The DNA of the CDR3 is TGTGCCAGCAGTTACTCTGGCCATGAGCAGTTCTTC. Protein product: CASSYSGHEQFF.

This chain links TRBV4-3 with TRBJ2-6, with D possibly being TRBD1 (5 bases). Germline values: CDR1 LGHNA, CDR2 YSLEER. The CDR3 has 16 residues. V was clipped by 4 bases and J by 0 bases, with 10 bases between them. The CDR3 is CASSPDISSGANVLTF. DNA of the CDR3: TGCGCCAGCAGCCCGGACATTTCCTCTGGGGCCAACGTCCTGACTTTC.

The genes are TRBV6-5 and TRBJ2-2, with TRBD1 matching 9 bases. The CDR3 is 15 amino acids. The ends lost 6 bases at V and 5 bases at J; junction bases unmatched: 7. Germline CDR1 reads MNHEY; CDR2 reads SVGAGI. CDR3 loop: CASSPYRGLTGELFF. Here the CDR3 DNA reads TGTGCCAGCAGCCCCTACAGGGGGCTGACCGGGGAGCTGTTTTTT.

V and J are TRBV28 and TRBJ1-1, with D perhaps TRBD1 (5 bases). From germline, CDR1 is MDHEN and CDR2 SYDVKM. The CDR3 contains 14 residues. The V and J ends lost 6 bases and 1 base respectively, with 12 bases between them. CDR3 in amino acids: CASSFRGGNTEAFF. CDR3 sequence (DNA): TGTGCCAGCAGCTTCCGGGGGGGGAACACTGAAGCTTTCTTT. Supplemented by reference TRBV28 and TRBJ1-1, the full variable domain reads DVKVTQSSRYLVKRTGEKVFLECVQDMDHENMFWYRQDPGLGLRLIYFSYDVKMKEKGDIPEGYSVSREKKERFSLILESASTNQTSMYLCASSFRGGNTEAFFGQGTRLTVV.

The V call is TRBV5-6, the J call TRBJ1-6; D may be TRBD1 (6 bases). The CDR3 is made up of 14 amino acids. V lost 0 bases and J 9 bases, leaving 10 bases between the germline ends. Germline CDR1 is SGHDT and CDR2 is YYEEEE. The CDR3 region is CASSLGTATSPLHF. As DNA, the CDR3 is TGTGCCAGCAGCTTGGGGACAGCGACTTCACCCCTCCACTTT.

This chain joins TRBV6-5 and TRBJ2-3; tentatively, D is TRBD2 (5 bases). The CDR3 runs to 14 residues. Trimming stripped 2 bases from V and 2 bases from J, with 8 bases between. CDR1 and CDR2 from the germline V gene are MNHEY and SVGAGI. CDR3 loop: CASSYGEYTDTQYF. CDR3 coding DNA: TGTGCCAGCAGTTACGGGGAGTACACAGATACGCAGTATTTT.

This chain links TRBV7-9 with TRBJ2-1, with D possibly TRBD2 on 5 matching bases. The CDR3 runs 17 residues. The germline CDR1 and CDR2 sequences are SEHNR and FQNEAQ (reference sequence). Trimming removed 5 bases at V and 0 bases at J, with 17 bases between. The CDR3 is CASSPRRQASSYNEQFF. The CDR3, as DNA: TGTGCCAGCAGCCCTCGGAGGCAGGCAAGCTCCTACAATGAGCAGTTCTTC.

The V call is TRBV19, the J call TRBJ2-3; 12 nucleotides align to TRBD2. J gave up 3 bases and V 1 base, and 11 bases lay outside the gene matches. Germline loops: CDR1 LNHDA, CDR2 SQIVND (reference sequence). The CDR3 has 19 amino acids. The CDR3 loop is CASSIVLRRTSGATDTQYF. Written as DNA, the CDR3 is TGTGCCAGTAGTATAGTATTGCGGAGGACTAGCGGGGCTACAGATACGCAGTATTTT. The variable domain in full, with the rest retrieved from reference TRBV19 and TRBJ2-3, is DGGITQSPKYLFRKEGQNVTLSCEQNLNHDAMYWYRQDPGQGLRLIYYSQIVNDFQKGDIAEGYSVSREKKESFPLTVTSAQKNPTAFYLCASSIVLRRTSGATDTQYFGPGTRLTVL.

The J gene is TRBJ1-1, the V gene TRBV29-1, with TRBD1 matching 11 bases. Trimming removed 8 bases from V and 0 bases from J; junction bases left unmatched: 5. CDR1 and CDR2 from the germline V gene are SQVTM and ANQGSEA. The CDR3 loop spans 14 amino acids. CDR3 sequence: CSSGTGGMNTEAFF. The CDR3 nucleotides are TGCAGCTCAGGGACAGGGGGGATGAACACTGAAGCTTTCTTT.

The gene calls are TRBV5-6 and TRBJ2-7; the match to TRBD2 covers 8 bases. Germline trimming cut 4 bases from V and 3 bases from J; bases unmatched to any gene: 18. This CDR3 has 18 amino acids. Germline V CDR1 and CDR2: SGHDT, YYEEEE. CDR3 sequence (DNA): TGTGCCAGCAGCCCTACAAAAGCGGGGGCCACCTCCGTCTACGAGCAGTACTTC. It encodes CASSPTKAGATSVYEQYF.

The chain links TRBV27 to TRBJ2-7; D remains unclear. Germline-derived CDR1 and CDR2 are MNHEY and SMNVEV (reference sequence). CDR3 size: 13 residues. V lost 7 bases and J lost 2, with 12 bases in between. The CDR3 protein is CASMGTLTYEQYF. In DNA form, the CDR3 reads TGTGCCAGCATGGGCACTCTTACCTACGAGCAGTACTTC.